A selection of T cell receptor beta chains follows, all from one sample in a study of T-cell reconstitution after alpha-beta-depleted transplantation in children. TCRdb re-called the PCR reads with MiXCR, one entry per CDR3 protein. The sample lists around 580,000 distinct CDR3 sequences; 25% to 30% were seen once. Sequenced material: PBMCs, taken before TCRalphabeta/CD19-depleted stem cell transplant. Source of these receptors: a boy under two years old with Wiskott-Aldrich syndrome, due to receive a stem cell transplant. Both conserved end residues are part of each CDR3. D genes are given only for firm matches. Clone size is shown for a subset of rows, as once, few, many or a class of expanded clone.

TRBJ2-5 - TRBD2 TRBV5-5 TGTGCCAGCAGCACCGGGACTAGCGGGAGTATAGGAGAGACCCAGTACTTC CASSTGTSGSIGETQYF
TRBJ2-7 - - TRBV7-6 TGTGCCAGCAGCTTCGGGGGGCGCCCCCCGGGAGAGCAGTACTTC CASSFGGRPPGEQYF
TRBJ2-3 few - TRBV4-2 TGTGCCAGCAGCCTCGGGACTCTAGATAGCACAGATACGCAGTATTTT CASSLGTLDSTDTQYF
TRBJ2-2 few - TRBV20-1 TGCAGTGCTAGGGGTGCGGGAATTAGCACCGGGGAGCTGTTTTTT CSARGAGISTGELFF
TRBJ1-3 - - TRBV3-1 TGTGCCAGCAGCTCAAGTTGGGGCGAAACTGGAAACACCATATATTTT CASSSSWGETGNTIYF
TRBJ2-4 - - TRBV5-1 TGCGCCAGCAGCTTCGCGTCAGGGCAGATTCAGTACTTC CASSFASGQIQYF
TRBJ2-5 few - TRBV12-3/TRBV12-4 TGTGCCAGCAGTTTATATGTGGGAGGCGGAGAGACCCAGTACTTC CASSLYVGGGETQYF
TRBJ1-6 - - TRBV7-2 TGTGCCAGCAGCAACGGACCGAATTCACCCCTCCACTTT CASSNGPNSPLHF
TRBJ1-1 - - TRBV7-9 TGTGCCGTGGGGGGGCGGCTCACTGAAGCTTTCTTT CAVGGRLTEAFF
TRBJ1-5 few - TRBV28 TGTGCCAGCAGTTTGGGGGGGCGGCTCAATCAGCCCCAGCATTTT CASSLGGRLNQPQHF
TRBJ1-3 few - TRBV28 TGTGCCAGCGAACGTGGTCTCTCTGGAAACACCATATATTTT CASERGLSGNTIYF
TRBJ1-1 few - TRBV28 TGTGCCAGCAGTTTATTACAGGGTGAAGCTTTCTTT CASSLLQGEAFF
TRBJ2-2 few TRBD2 TRBV12-3/TRBV12-4 TGTGCCAGCAGTCCACAGCGGGATCGGTCCGGGGAGCTGTTTTTT CASSPQRDRSGELFF
TRBJ1-2 - - TRBV20-1 TGCAGTGCTGAGGACGGCGGGGCGGGGGGCTACACCTTC CSAEDGGAGGYTF
TRBJ2-5 few - TRBV5-1 TGCGCCAGCAGCTTTGGACGTCCAGGAACCCAGTACTTC CASSFGRPGTQYF
TRBJ2-2 few TRBD1 TRBV12-3/TRBV12-4 TGTGCCAGCAGTCGGGGACAGGGACGGTCCGGGGAGCTGTTTTTT CASSRGQGRSGELFF
TRBJ2-2 few TRBD2 TRBV12-3/TRBV12-4 TGTGCCAGCAGTTTGACCTTAGCGGGAGGAAACACCGGGGAGCTGTTTTTT CASSLTLAGGNTGELFF
TRBJ2-1 - - TRBV6-5 TGTGCCAGCAGGGAACTAAATGAGCAGTTCTTC CASRELNEQFF
TRBJ2-7 - TRBD2 TRBV18 TGTGCCAGCTCACCTCTCAGGACAAGCGGGATATACGAGCAGTACTTC CASSPLRTSGIYEQYF
TRBJ2-2 few TRBD2 TRBV5-1 TGCGCCAGCAGCTTGACACTAGCGGGAAACACCGGGGAGCTGTTTTTT CASSLTLAGNTGELFF
TRBJ2-3 - - TRBV12-3/TRBV12-4 TGTGCCAGCACCGAAACTAGCACAGATACGCAGTATTTT CASTETSTDTQYF
TRBJ2-5 - - TRBV7-2 TGTGCCAGCAACCCCAGTCTCAGGCCCGGGGCGGCCCAGTACTTC CASNPSLRPGAAQYF
TRBJ2-2 - TRBD2 TRBV20-1 TGCAGTGCCAAACTAGCGGGAGGAACCGGGGAGCTGTTTTTT CSAKLAGGTGELFF
TRBJ2-4 many TRBD2 TRBV27 TGTGCCAGCAGTTCTAGGGAGCGGGAAGCCAAAAACATTCAGTACTTC CASSSREREAKNIQYF
TRBJ2-7 - - TRBV7-9 TGTGCCAGCAGCCCTAACAGGGACGAGCAGTACTTC CASSPNRDEQYF
TRBJ2-7 few - TRBV7-9 TGTGCCAGCAGCTGGAGCTCCTACGAGCAGTACTTC CASSWSSYEQYF
TRBJ2-3 many TRBD2 TRBV4-1 TGCGCCAGCAGCCAAGATCTCTTAGCGGGAGCTACAGATACGCAGTATTTT CASSQDLLAGATDTQYF
TRBJ2-1 - TRBD2 TRBV20-1 TGCAGTGCGCCAGGGACTAAGACCTACAATGAGCAGTTCTTC CSAPGTKTYNEQFF
TRBJ2-5 few TRBD2 TRBV4-1 TGCGCCAGCAGCCAAGATTTCCCCCAACTAGCGGGCCAAGAGACCCAGTACTTC CASSQDFPQLAGQETQYF
TRBJ2-1 few - TRBV6-2/TRBV6-3 TGTGCCAGCACCATCCCTGGGAGCGGGTCCTACAATGAGCAGTTCTTC CASTIPGSGSYNEQFF
TRBJ2-1 few TRBD2 TRBV5-1 TGCGCCAGCAGCTCAGGAAAACGGGAGGGCGGCGATGAGCAGTTCTTC CASSSGKREGGDEQFF